By share of the sample, the clone carrying this TCR beta chain is medium-sized. Its specificity is unknown. This sample was included in a study of type 1 regulatory T cells. The overall study: This in vitro CD4 product, T-allo10, is enriched for Tr1 cells and alloantigen-specific.

TCRdb re-called the reads with MiXCR, one entry per CDR3 protein. This sample yields roughly 21,000 distinct CDR3 sequences, of which approximately 44% are seen a single time; 4% to 6% belongs to the top ten. Trimming cost V 6 bases and J 2 bases, with 17 bases left between them. CDR3 length: 15 residues. Germline V gene sequence: CDR1 MDHEN, CDR2 SYDVKM. This receptor was obtained from a human donor in good health. Sequencing was performed on cultured T cells, either the whole culture or a sorted T cell fraction (not recorded which). The genes are TRBV28 and TRBJ2-7; D is possibly TRBD1 (6 bases). The CDR3, as DNA: TGTGCCAGCAGCGCAACTAGTCAGGGGACCTACGAGCAGTACTTC. It codes for CASSATSQGTYEQYF.